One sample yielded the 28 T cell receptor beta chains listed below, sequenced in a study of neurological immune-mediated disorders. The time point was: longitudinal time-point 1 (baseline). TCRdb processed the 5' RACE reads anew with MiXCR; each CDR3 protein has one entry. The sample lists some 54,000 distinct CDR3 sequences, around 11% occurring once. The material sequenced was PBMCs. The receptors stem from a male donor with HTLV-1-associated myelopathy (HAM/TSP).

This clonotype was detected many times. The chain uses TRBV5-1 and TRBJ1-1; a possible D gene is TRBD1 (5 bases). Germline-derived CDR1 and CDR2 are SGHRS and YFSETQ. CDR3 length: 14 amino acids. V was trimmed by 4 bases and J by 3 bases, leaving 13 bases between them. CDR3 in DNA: TGCGCCAGCAGCGCTATAGGAGGGGACACTGAAGCTTTCTTT. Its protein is CASSAIGGDTEAFF.

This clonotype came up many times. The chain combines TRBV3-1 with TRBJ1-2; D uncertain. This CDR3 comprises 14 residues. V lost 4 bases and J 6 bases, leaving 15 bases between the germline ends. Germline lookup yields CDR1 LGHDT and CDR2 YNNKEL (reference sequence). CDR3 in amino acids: CASSRSAAYNGYTF. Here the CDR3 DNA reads TGTGCCAGCAGCCGATCGGCAGCATACAATGGCTACACCTTC.

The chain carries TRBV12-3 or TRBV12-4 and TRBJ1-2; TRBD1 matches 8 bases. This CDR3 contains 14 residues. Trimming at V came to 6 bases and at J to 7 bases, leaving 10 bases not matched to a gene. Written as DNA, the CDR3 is TGTGCCAGCAGCCTACTAGGGACAGGAGCTGGCTACACCTTC. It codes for CASSLLGTGAGYTF.

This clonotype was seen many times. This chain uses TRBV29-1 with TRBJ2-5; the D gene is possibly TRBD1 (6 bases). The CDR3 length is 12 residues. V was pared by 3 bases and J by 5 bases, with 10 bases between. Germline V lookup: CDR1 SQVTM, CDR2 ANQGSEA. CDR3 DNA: TGCAGCGTTGATTCCAGGGGTGAGACCCAGTACTTC. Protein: CSVDSRGETQYF.

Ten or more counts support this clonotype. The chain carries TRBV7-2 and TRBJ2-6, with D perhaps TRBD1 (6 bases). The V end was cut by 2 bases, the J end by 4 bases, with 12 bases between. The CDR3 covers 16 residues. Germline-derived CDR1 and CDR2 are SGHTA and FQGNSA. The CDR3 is CASSLLGALGANVLTF. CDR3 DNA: TGTGCCAGCAGCTTACTGGGGGCGCTCGGGGCCAACGTCCTGACTTTC.

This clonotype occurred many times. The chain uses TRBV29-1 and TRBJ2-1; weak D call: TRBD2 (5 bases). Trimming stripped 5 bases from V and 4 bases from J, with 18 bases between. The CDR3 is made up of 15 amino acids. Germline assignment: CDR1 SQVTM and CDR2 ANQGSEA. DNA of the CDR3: TGCAGCGTTCGGGGATCTTGGAGGAGTTACAATGAGCAGTTCTTC. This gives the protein CSVRGSWRSYNEQFF.

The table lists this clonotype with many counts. The CDR3 loop reads CASSPTTGMRSPLHF. The CDR3 DNA is TGTGCCAGCAGCCCTACAACAGGGATGCGGTCACCCCTCCACTTT. The V gene is TRBV7-9, the J gene TRBJ1-6; a possible D gene is TRBD1 (6 bases). Trimming took off 5 bases at V and 10 bases at J, with 18 bases between the two ends. CDR1 is SEHNR and CDR2 is FQNEAQ in the germline V gene (reference sequence). The CDR3 sequence is 15 residues long.

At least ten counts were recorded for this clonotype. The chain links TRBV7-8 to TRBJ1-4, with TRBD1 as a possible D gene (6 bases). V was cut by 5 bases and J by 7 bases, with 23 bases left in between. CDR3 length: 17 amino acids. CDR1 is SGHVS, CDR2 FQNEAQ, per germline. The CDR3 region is CASSPTSRRQGIEKLFF. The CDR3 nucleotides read TGTGCCAGCAGCCCGACGTCGAGGAGGCAGGGGATTGAAAAACTGTTTTTT. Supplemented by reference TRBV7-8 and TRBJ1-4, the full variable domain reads GAGVSQSPRYKVAKRGQDVALRCDPISGHVSLFWYQQALGQGPEFLTYFQNEAQLDKSGLPSDRFFAERPEGSVSTLKIQRTQQEDSAVYLCASSPTSRRQGIEKLFFGSGTQLSVL.

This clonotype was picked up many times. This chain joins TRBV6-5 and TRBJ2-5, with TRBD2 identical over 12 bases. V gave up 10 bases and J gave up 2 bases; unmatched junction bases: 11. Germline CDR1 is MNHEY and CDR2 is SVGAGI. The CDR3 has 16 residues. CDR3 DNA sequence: TGTGCCACCAAGGATAGGCTAGCGGGGGGGCAAGAGACCCAGTACTTC. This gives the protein CATKDRLAGGQETQYF.

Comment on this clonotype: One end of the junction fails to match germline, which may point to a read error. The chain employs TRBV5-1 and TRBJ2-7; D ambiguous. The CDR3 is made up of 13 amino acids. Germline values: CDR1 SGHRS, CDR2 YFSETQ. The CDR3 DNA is TGTGCCAGCAGCTTGTTATCATCCTACGAGCAGCACTTC. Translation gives CASSLLSSYEQHF.

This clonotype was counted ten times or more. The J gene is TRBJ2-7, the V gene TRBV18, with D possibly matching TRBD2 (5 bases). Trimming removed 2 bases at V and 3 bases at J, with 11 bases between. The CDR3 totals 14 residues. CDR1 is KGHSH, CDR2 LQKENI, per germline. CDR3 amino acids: CASSPRTGNYEQYF. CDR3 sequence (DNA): TGTGCCAGCTCACCAAGGACGGGGAACTACGAGCAGTACTTC.

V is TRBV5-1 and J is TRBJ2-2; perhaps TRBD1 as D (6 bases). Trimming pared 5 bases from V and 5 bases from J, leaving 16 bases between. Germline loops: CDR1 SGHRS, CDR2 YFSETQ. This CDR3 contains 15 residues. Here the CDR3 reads CASRGAQGKTGELFF. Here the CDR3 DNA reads TGCGCCAGCAGAGGAGCCCAGGGGAAAACCGGGGAGCTGTTTTTT. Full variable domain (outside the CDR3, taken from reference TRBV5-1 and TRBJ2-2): KAGVTQTPRYLIKTRGQQVTLSCSPISGHRSVSWYQQTPGQGLQFLFEYFSETQRNKGNFPGRFSGRQFSNSRSEMNVSTLELGDSALYLCASRGAQGKTGELFFGEGSRLTVL.

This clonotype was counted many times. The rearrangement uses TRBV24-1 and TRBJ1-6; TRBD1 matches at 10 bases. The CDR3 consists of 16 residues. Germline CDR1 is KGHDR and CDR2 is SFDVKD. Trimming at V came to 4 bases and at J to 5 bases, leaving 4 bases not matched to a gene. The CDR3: CATSEGGTGDNSPLHF. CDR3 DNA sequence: TGTGCCACCAGTGAAGGGGGGACAGGGGATAATTCACCCCTCCACTTT.

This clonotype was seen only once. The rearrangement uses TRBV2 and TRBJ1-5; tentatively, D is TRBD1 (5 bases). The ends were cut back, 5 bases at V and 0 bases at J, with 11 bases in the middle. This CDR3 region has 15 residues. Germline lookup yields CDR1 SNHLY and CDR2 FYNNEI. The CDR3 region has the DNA TGTGCCAGCAGTCGGGGTGGGGGTAGCAATCAGCCCCAGCATTTT. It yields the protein CASSRGGGSNQPQHF.

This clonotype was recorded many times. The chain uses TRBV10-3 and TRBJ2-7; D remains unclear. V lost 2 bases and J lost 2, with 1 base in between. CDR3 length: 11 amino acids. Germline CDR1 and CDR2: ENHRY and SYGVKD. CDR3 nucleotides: TGTGCCATCAGTGAGACCTACGAGCAGTACTTC. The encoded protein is CAISETYEQYF.

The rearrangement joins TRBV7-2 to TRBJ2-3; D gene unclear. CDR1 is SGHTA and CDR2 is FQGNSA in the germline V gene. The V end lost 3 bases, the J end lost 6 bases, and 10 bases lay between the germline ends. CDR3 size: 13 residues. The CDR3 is CASSFHKADTQYF. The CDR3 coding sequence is TGTGCCAGCAGCTTTCATAAGGCTGATACGCAGTATTTT.

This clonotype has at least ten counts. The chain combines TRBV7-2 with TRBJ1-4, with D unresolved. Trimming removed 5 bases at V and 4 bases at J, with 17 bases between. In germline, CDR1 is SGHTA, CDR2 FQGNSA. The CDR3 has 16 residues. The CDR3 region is CASSPNPGAGNEKLFF. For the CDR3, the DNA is TGTGCCAGCAGCCCCAACCCTGGAGCGGGTAATGAAAAACTGTTTTTT.

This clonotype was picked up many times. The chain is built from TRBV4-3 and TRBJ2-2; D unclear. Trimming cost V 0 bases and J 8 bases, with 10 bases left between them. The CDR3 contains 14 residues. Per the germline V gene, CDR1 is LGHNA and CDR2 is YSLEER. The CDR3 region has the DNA TGCGCCAGCAGCCAAGAAATGAGCAGGGGGGAGCTGTTTTTT. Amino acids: CASSQEMSRGELFF.

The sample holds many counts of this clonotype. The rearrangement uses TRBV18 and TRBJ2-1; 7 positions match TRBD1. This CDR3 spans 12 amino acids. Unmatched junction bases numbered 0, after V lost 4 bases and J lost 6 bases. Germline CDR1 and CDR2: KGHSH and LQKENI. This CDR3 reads CASSRDSNEQFF. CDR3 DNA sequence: TGTGCCAGCTCACGGGACAGCAATGAGCAGTTCTTC.

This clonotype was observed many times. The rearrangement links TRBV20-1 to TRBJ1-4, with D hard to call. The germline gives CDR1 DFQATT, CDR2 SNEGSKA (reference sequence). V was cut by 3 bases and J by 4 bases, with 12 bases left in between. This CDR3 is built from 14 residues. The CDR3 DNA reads TGCAGTGCTAGGCTGACTCCAGATAATGAAAAACTGTTTTTT. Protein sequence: CSARLTPDNEKLFF.

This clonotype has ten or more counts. The CDR3 sequence is CSAGRDTSYEQYF. The CDR3 coding sequence is TGCAGCGCCGGGCGGGACACCTCCTACGAGCAGTACTTC. This chain uses TRBV29-1 with TRBJ2-7, with D tentatively TRBD1 or TRBD2 (6 bases each). Germline V gene lookup returns CDR1 SQVTM and CDR2 ANQGSEA. The CDR3 covers 13 residues. Trimming left V 7 bases short and J 0 bases short, with 13 bases between.

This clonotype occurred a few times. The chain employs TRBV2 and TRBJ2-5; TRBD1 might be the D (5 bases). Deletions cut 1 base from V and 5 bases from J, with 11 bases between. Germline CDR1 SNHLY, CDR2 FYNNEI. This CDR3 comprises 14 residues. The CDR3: CASSEGTSTETQYF. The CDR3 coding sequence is TGTGCCAGCAGTGAAGGGACATCCACGGAGACCCAGTACTTC.

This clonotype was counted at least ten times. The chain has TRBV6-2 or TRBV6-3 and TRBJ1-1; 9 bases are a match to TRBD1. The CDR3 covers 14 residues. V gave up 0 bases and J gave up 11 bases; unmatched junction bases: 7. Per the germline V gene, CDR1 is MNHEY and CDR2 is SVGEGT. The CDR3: CASSYSGNRGQAFF. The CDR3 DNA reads TGTGCCAGCAGTTACTCGGGAAACAGGGGGCAGGCTTTCTTT.

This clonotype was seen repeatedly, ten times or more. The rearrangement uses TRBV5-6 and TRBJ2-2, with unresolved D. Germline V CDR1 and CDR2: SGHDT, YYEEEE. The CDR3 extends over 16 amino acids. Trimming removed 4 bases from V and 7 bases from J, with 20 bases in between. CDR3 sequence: CASSPPEGRLYGELFF. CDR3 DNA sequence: TGTGCCAGCAGCCCCCCGGAAGGCAGGCTTTACGGGGAGCTGTTTTTT.

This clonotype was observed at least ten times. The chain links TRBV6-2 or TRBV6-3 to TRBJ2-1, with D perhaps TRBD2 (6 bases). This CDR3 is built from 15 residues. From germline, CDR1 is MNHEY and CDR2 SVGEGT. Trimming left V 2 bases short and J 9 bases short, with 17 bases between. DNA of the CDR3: TGTGCCAGCAGTTACCGAAGAGGCCAGGGAGGTGAGCAGTTCTTC. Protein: CASSYRRGQGGEQFF.

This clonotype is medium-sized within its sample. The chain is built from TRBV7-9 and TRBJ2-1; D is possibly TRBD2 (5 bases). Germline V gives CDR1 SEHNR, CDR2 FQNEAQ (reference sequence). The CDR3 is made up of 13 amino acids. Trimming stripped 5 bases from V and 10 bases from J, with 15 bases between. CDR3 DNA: TGTGCCAGCAGCCCGCCCCGGACTGGGGAGCAGTTCTTC. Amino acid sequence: CASSPPRTGEQFF.

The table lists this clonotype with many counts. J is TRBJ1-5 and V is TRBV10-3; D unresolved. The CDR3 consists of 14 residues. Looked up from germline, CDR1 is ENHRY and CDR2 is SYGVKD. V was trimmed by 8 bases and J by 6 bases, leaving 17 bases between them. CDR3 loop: CAIGTSSGFQPQHF. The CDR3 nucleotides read TGTGCCATCGGTACGAGTTCGGGGTTTCAGCCCCAGCATTTT.

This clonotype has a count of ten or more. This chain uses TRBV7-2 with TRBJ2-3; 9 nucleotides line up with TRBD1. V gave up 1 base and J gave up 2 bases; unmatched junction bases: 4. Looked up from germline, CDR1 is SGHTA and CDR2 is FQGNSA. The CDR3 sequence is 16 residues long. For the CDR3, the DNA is TGTGCCAGCAGCTTAGGTGGGACAGGGATCACAGATACGCAGTATTTT. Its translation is CASSLGGTGITDTQYF.